Given below is one T cell receptor (beta chain) in context. This CDR3 contains 14 residues. Germline V gives CDR1 DFQATT, CDR2 SNEGSKA (reference sequence). Trimming shortened V by 3 bases and J by 0 bases, and 12 bases separated the two germline ends. The data stem from a study of blood T cell repertoires in COVID-19. Study-level information: Acute and convalescent COVID-19 specimens originated in the United States, Italy and Spain. The cDNA or gDNA used as material had been derived from T cells, B-cell-depleted T cells, or PBMCs.

Original methodology: The assay estimated nucleated cells by amplifying reference gene primers. Sequencing used immunoSEQ multiplex PCR; TCRdb keeps in-frame clones, though not all of them. V and J calls and clone size are copied from that table; D and trimming were computed from the DNA. The repertoire holds 95,000 or so clones, with approximately 80% as singletons. The chain has TRBV20-1 and TRBJ2-7; a weak D match, TRBD1 (6 bases). The specimen sequenced was peripheral blood. The receptor was derived from a human donor in a cohort sampled during active COVID-19. The CDR3, as DNA: TGCAGTGCTAGTCGGCAGGGGTACTCCTACGAGCAGTACTTC. Protein product: CSASRQGYSYEQYF.